Below, one T cell receptor (beta chain) is given with its context. Its antigen is unidentified. This sample is drawn from a study of early T cells in non-severe SARS-CoV-2 infection. Study information: Bulk RNA isolated from unsorted whole blood underwent sequencing; chains were not paired.

Points from the study as a whole: Matching with VDJdb favored anti-spike CD8 responses (missing private and CD4 specificities).

Individual cDNA molecules were tagged with unique molecular identifiers, the study reported. TCRdb fed the 5' RACE reads into MiXCR, producing one record per CDR3 protein. The profile shows around 31,000 distinct CDR3 sequences, over 8.5% of them singletons. The CDR3 runs 16 residues. Looked up from germline, CDR1 is MNHNY and CDR2 is SVGAGI (reference sequence). The V gene end was trimmed by 1 base and the J gene end by 3 bases; junction bases not matched to a gene: 5. The chain is built from TRBV6-6 and TRBJ2-2, with 7 bases aligning to TRBD2. The sample comprised whole blood. The source is an adult who was a healthcare worker with PCR-confirmed SARS-CoV-2 infection or an uninfected control (not recorded which). Written as DNA, the CDR3 is TGTGCCAGCAGTTACTGGCCAGGGAGGGACACCGGGGAGCTGTTTTTT. Translating gives CASSYWPGRDTGELFF.